These 32 T cell receptor beta chains were sequenced from one sample in a study of beta chain features in type 1 diabetes. Investigators reverse transcribed all isolated RNA, so they sequenced expressed TCRB transcripts. Only in-frame clones appear in the TCRdb table, and some are missing; sequencing was by immunoSEQ multiplex PCR. The sample carries 900,000 or so clones, about 17% recorded once. Sequenced input: naive CD4+ T cells from blood. These receptors were obtained from a woman under 30 in good health.

This clone appeared a few times. The genes are TRBV19 and TRBJ2-2, with D perhaps being TRBD1 or TRBD2 (5 bases each). The germline CDR1 and CDR2 sequences are LNHDA and SQIVND (reference sequence). The CDR3 has 16 amino acids. Trimming took off 0 bases at V and 4 bases at J, with 12 bases between the two ends. The CDR3 sequence: CASSIDKTGGTGELFF. The CDR3 DNA reads TGTGCCAGTAGTATAGACAAAACTGGGGGCACCGGGGAGCTGTTTTTT.

This clone was detected a few times. The gene calls are TRBV18 and TRBJ1-2, with a tentative D call TRBD1 (6 bases). This CDR3 is built from 14 residues. V was trimmed by 3 bases and J by 3 bases, leaving 11 bases between them. Per germline, CDR1 KGHSH and CDR2 LQKENI. CDR3 loop: CASSPRGHDYGYTF. In DNA, the CDR3 is TGTGCCAGCTCACCCCGGGGGCATGACTATGGCTACACCTTC. Full variable domain (rest looked up from reference TRBV18 and TRBJ1-2): NAGVMQNPRHLVRRRGQEARLRCSPMKGHSHVYWYRQLPEEGLKFMVYLQKENIIDESGMPKERFSAEFPKEGPSILRIQQVVRGDSAAYFCASSPRGHDYGYTFGSGTRLTVV.

The V and J genes are TRBV7-9 and TRBJ2-3, with 9 positions matching TRBD1. After removal of 7 bases from V and 4 bases from J, the junction contained 9 bases not matched to a gene. Per the germline V gene, CDR1 is SEHNR and CDR2 is FQNEAQ (reference sequence). This CDR3 has 15 residues. Here the CDR3 DNA reads TGTGCCAGCAACCTGGCGGGACAGGGTCCAGATACGCAGTATTTT. Protein: CASNLAGQGPDTQYF. The variable domain in full, completed from reference TRBV7-9 and TRBJ2-3, reads DTGVSQNPRHKITKRGQNVTFRCDPISEHNRLYWYRQTLGQGPEFLTYFQNEAQLEKSRLLSDRFSAERPKGSFSTLEIQRTEQGDSAMYLCASNLAGQGPDTQYFGPGTRLTVL.

This clone appeared a few times. The gene calls are TRBV4-3 and TRBJ1-2; 8 bases are shared with TRBD1. The V and J ends lost 4 bases and 4 bases, in that order; junction bases with no gene match: 11. The CDR3 spans 16 residues. Germline CDR1 LGHNA, CDR2 YSLEER. CDR3 in amino acids: CASSRFPGGDPYGYTF. For the CDR3, the DNA is TGCGCCAGCAGCCGCTTTCCAGGGGGCGATCCCTATGGCTACACCTTC.

The table lists this clone with a few counts. The identical CDR3 is also encoded by other nucleotide sequences in the sample. The chain carries TRBV28 and TRBJ1-2, with TRBD1 matching 8 bases. The CDR3 is 15 residues long. Germline CDR1 reads MDHEN; CDR2 reads SYDVKM. Losses at the gene ends were 2 bases for V and 4 bases for J; bases not matched to a gene: 6. This CDR3 is CASSLGGQASYGYTF. Written as DNA, the CDR3 is TGTGCCAGCAGTTTAGGGGGACAGGCAAGCTATGGCTACACCTTC.

The chain links TRBV6-5 to TRBJ2-7; either TRBD1 or TRBD2 may fit D (5 bases each). The germline V gene encodes CDR1 MNHEY and CDR2 SVGAGI. The CDR3 spans 14 residues. V was clipped by 2 bases and J by 6 bases, with 14 bases between them. The chain's CDR3 is CASSYGGPKSEQYF. CDR3 nucleotides: TGTGCCAGCAGTTACGGGGGTCCCAAGAGCGAGCAGTACTTC.

The J gene is TRBJ2-2, the V gene TRBV5-4, with D perhaps TRBD1 or TRBD2 (5 bases each). This CDR3 is 16 amino acids long. The germline gives CDR1 SGHNT, CDR2 YYREEE (reference sequence). V was trimmed by 10 bases and J by 6 bases, leaving 25 bases between them. The CDR3 sequence is CAGGDSLLGPPGELFF. The CDR3 DNA is TGTGCCGGGGGAGACAGTCTACTGGGTCCTCCCGGGGAGCTGTTTTTT.

The chain uses TRBV9 and TRBJ1-2; D remains ambiguous. From germline, CDR1 is SGDLS and CDR2 YYNGEE. Trimming took 0 bases from V and 1 from J, leaving 16 bases between them. This CDR3 contains 17 residues. This CDR3 reads CASSVAGNRRDNYGYTF. The CDR3, as DNA: TGTGCCAGCAGCGTAGCGGGCAATCGAAGAGATAACTATGGCTACACCTTC.

There are a few counts of this clone. The gene calls are TRBV15 and TRBJ1-5; D is possibly TRBD1 (5 bases). Trimming shortened V by 5 bases and J by 3 bases, and 11 bases separated the two germline ends. This CDR3 spans 14 amino acids. Per germline, CDR1 LNHNV and CDR2 YYDKDF (reference sequence). CDR3 nucleotides: TGTGCCACCAGCCGGGGGTTTCTCAATCAGCCCCAGCATTTT. Translated: CATSRGFLNQPQHF.

The genes are TRBV7-2 and TRBJ1-2, with D possibly matching TRBD1 (6 bases). Germline CDR1 and CDR2: SGHTA and FQGNSA. V lost 3 bases, J lost 2 bases, and 10 bases lay in between. The CDR3 sequence is 14 residues long. In DNA form, the CDR3 reads TGTGCCAGCAGCTTGGGTGGGGGCAACTATGGCTACACCTTC. This translates into CASSLGGGNYGYTF.

The chain recombines TRBV28 with TRBJ1-1; tentative D call: TRBD1 (6 bases). The CDR3 length is 16 residues. Germline V CDR1 and CDR2: MDHEN, SYDVKM. V dropped 8 bases and J dropped 0 bases, with 19 bases sitting between them. The CDR3: CASALDSSNLNTEAFF. The CDR3 bases are TGTGCCAGCGCCCTGGACAGCTCCAACTTGAACACTGAAGCTTTCTTT.

Details on this clone: The sample carries other DNA sequences with the same CDR3. V usage is TRBV5-1 and J usage is TRBJ1-1; D remains unclear. The CDR3 has 13 amino acids. Germline V lookup: CDR1 SGHRS, CDR2 YFSETQ. V dropped 0 bases and J dropped 2 bases, with 5 bases sitting between them. Here the CDR3 reads CASSLGRNTEAFF. In DNA form, the CDR3 reads TGCGCCAGCAGCTTGGGTCGCAACACTGAAGCTTTCTTT.

This clone was counted between two and nine times. V and J are TRBV29-1 and TRBJ1-1; 7 bases agree with TRBD1. The germline V gene has CDR1 SQVTM and CDR2 ANQGSEA. V lost 5 bases to trimming and J lost 4 bases; unmatched junction nucleotides: 4. The CDR3 is made up of 12 amino acids. The CDR3 region is CSVKGGITEAFF. In DNA form, the CDR3 reads TGCAGCGTTAAAGGGGGCATCACTGAAGCTTTCTTT.

In the case of this clone: At one end the junction does not follow the germline gene, possibly because of a read error. The chain joins TRBV2 to TRBJ2-3; 7 positions match TRBD1. This CDR3 is 13 amino acids long. Germline V lookup: CDR1 SNHLY, CDR2 FYNNEI. CDR3 DNA sequence: TGTGCCAGCAGAGAAGACAGGGAAGATACGCAGTATTTT. Translated, it gives CASREDREDTQYF.

The V and J genes are TRBV28 and TRBJ2-5; no reliable D call. V lost 8 bases and J 5 bases, leaving 6 bases between the germline ends. The germline CDR1 and CDR2 sequences are MDHEN and SYDVKM. The CDR3 spans 10 residues. CDR3 residues: CASSKETQYF. For the CDR3, the DNA is TGTGCCAGCTCTAAGGAGACCCAGTACTTC.

The rearrangement links TRBV19 to TRBJ2-1; 11 positions agree with TRBD2. Looked up from germline, CDR1 is LNHDA and CDR2 is SQIVND (reference sequence). This CDR3 comprises 16 residues. Trimming removed 5 bases from V and 7 bases from J; junction bases left unmatched: 10. CDR3 amino acids: CASSSFSGRARNEQFF. CDR3 coding DNA: TGTGCCAGTAGTTCTTTTAGCGGGAGGGCCAGGAATGAGCAGTTCTTC.

The gene calls are TRBV5-4 and TRBJ1-6, with D maybe TRBD1 (5 bases). Germline CDR1 reads SGHNT; CDR2 reads YYREEE (reference sequence). V lost 0 bases and J 10 bases, leaving 8 bases between the germline ends. The CDR3 has 13 amino acids. The DNA of the CDR3 is TGTGCCAGCAGCTTGGGGGGCGGGTCACCCCTCCACTTT. Translating gives CASSLGGGSPLHF. The entire variable domain, with the rest obtained from reference TRBV5-4 and TRBJ1-6, is as follows: ETGVTQSPTHLIKTRGQQVTLRCSSQSGHNTVSWYQQALGQGPQFIFQYYREEENGRGNFPPRFSGLQFPNYSSELNVNALELDDSALYLCASSLGGGSPLHFGNGTRLTVT.

This clone occurred a few times. This chain links TRBV14 with TRBJ2-1; perhaps D is TRBD1 or TRBD2 (7 bases each). V lost 4 bases, J lost 3 bases, and 16 bases lay in between. The CDR3 sequence is 16 residues long. Germline loops: CDR1 SGHDN, CDR2 FVKESK. The CDR3 DNA is TGTGCCAGCAGCCCCCTCGGGGGGACAGTCTACAATGAGCAGTTCTTC. Translating gives CASSPLGGTVYNEQFF.

The genes are TRBV7-9 and TRBJ2-7; 10 bases are shared with TRBD2. CDR1 is SEHNR and CDR2 is FQNEAQ in the germline V gene (reference sequence). This CDR3 is 13 amino acids long. Germline trimming cut 5 bases from V and 6 bases from J; bases unmatched to any gene: 4. The CDR3 region has the DNA TGTGCCAGCAGCAGATTAGCGGGAGGCGAGCAGTACTTC. It encodes CASSRLAGGEQYF. The full variable domain, with the rest looked up from reference TRBV7-9 and TRBJ2-7, is DTGVSQNPRHKITKRGQNVTFRCDPISEHNRLYWYRQTLGQGPEFLTYFQNEAQLEKSRLLSDRFSAERPKGSFSTLEIQRTEQGDSAMYLCASSRLAGGEQYFGPGTRLTVT.

Regarding this clone: Other DNA sequences in the same sample also yield this CDR3. The rearrangement joins TRBV5-1 to TRBJ2-3; TRBD1 matches at 7 bases. Germline CDR1 and CDR2: SGHRS and YFSETQ. After removal of 4 bases from V and 1 base from J, the junction contained 3 bases not matched to a gene. CDR3 size: 14 residues. This CDR3 is CASSPGQGTDTQYF. The CDR3 DNA is TGCGCCAGCAGCCCTGGACAGGGCACAGATACGCAGTATTTT. The full variable domain, rest sourced from reference TRBV5-1 and TRBJ2-3, is KAGVTQTPRYLIKTRGQQVTLSCSPISGHRSVSWYQQTPGQGLQFLFEYFSETQRNKGNFPGRFSGRQFSNSRSEMNVSTLELGDSALYLCASSPGQGTDTQYFGPGTRLTVL.

This clone was seen more than once but under ten times. The same CDR3 is also encoded by other DNA sequences in this sample. The rearrangement links TRBV28 to TRBJ2-7; unclear D gene. The germline V and J ends were trimmed by 3 bases and 7 bases, with 7 bases remaining between them. Germline CDR1 MDHEN, CDR2 SYDVKM. This CDR3 has 11 amino acids. The CDR3 loop reads CASSLVGEQYF. The DNA for the CDR3 is TGTGCCAGCAGTTTGGTCGGGGAGCAGTACTTC. Full variable domain (outside the CDR3, taken from reference TRBV28 and TRBJ2-7): DVKVTQSSRYLVKRTGEKVFLECVQDMDHENMFWYRQDPGLGLRLIYFSYDVKMKEKGDIPEGYSVSREKKERFSLILESASTNQTSMYLCASSLVGEQYFGPGTRLTVT.

The V and J genes are TRBV7-2 and TRBJ2-5, with a tentative D call TRBD2 (5 bases). The CDR3 spans 15 residues. The V gene lost 2 bases and the J gene lost 1 base, with 11 bases spanning the gap. Looked up from germline, CDR1 is SGHTA and CDR2 is FQGNSA. The CDR3 region is CASSLLLGGQETQYF. The CDR3 DNA sequence: TGTGCCAGCAGCTTATTACTAGGAGGCCAAGAGACCCAGTACTTC.

The chain combines TRBV18 with TRBJ2-7; D ambiguous. This CDR3 region has 15 residues. Germline V gene data show CDR1 as KGHSH and CDR2 as LQKENI. Trimming took 0 bases from V and 2 from J, leaving 11 bases between them. Here the CDR3 DNA reads TGTGCCAGCTCACCACCTTCAGTCCAGCCCTACGAGCAGTACTTC. It yields the protein CASSPPSVQPYEQYF.

The chain joins TRBV2 to TRBJ2-1; D uncertain. CDR1 and CDR2 (germline): SNHLY, FYNNEI. There are 13 residues in the CDR3. V lost 6 bases and J lost 6, with 12 bases in between. CDR3 in amino acids: CASRTDVFNEQFF. CDR3 nucleotides: TGTGCCAGCAGGACGGACGTATTCAATGAGCAGTTCTTC.

V usage is TRBV5-4 and J usage is TRBJ2-1; 9 bases are shared with TRBD2. There are 15 residues in the CDR3. V lost 0 bases to trimming and J lost 5 bases; unmatched junction nucleotides: 3. CDR1 SGHNT and CDR2 YYREEE come from the germline V gene (reference sequence). The CDR3 bases are TGTGCCAGCAGCTTGGTGTCTAGCGGGGACAATGAGCAGTTCTTC. Translated: CASSLVSSGDNEQFF.

The chain joins TRBV20-1 to TRBJ1-1; D gene unclear. From germline, CDR1 is DFQATT and CDR2 SNEGSKA (reference sequence). This CDR3 is 11 amino acids long. V was trimmed by 7 bases and J by 1 base, leaving 7 bases between them. CDR3 in amino acids: CSENRNTEAFF. The CDR3 nucleotides read TGCAGTGAGAACAGGAACACTGAAGCTTTCTTT.

This clone occurred a few times. The rearrangement uses TRBV4-3 and TRBJ2-1; D call uncertain. CDR1 and CDR2 (germline): LGHNA, YSLEER. This CDR3 has 13 amino acids. V lost 5 bases and J 6 bases, leaving 11 bases between the germline ends. The DNA for the CDR3 is TGCGCCAGCAGCTCTATCGGCGTCAATGAGCAGTTCTTC. It translates to CASSSIGVNEQFF.

The V and J genes are TRBV5-1 and TRBJ2-7, with TRBD1 as a possible D gene (5 bases). The ends were cut back, 0 bases at V and 4 bases at J, with 17 bases in the middle. CDR1 and CDR2 (germline): SGHRS, YFSETQ. This CDR3 spans 16 amino acids. CDR3 loop: CASSLAAAGKGYEQYF. DNA for the CDR3: TGCGCCAGCAGCTTGGCCGCGGCAGGCAAGGGGTACGAGCAGTACTTC.

This clone was seen more than once but under ten times. The chain combines TRBV10-3 with TRBJ1-1; no reliable D call. CDR3 length: 13 amino acids. The V gene's germline CDR1 is ENHRY and CDR2 SYGVKD. V lost 2 bases and J 4 bases, leaving 8 bases between the germline ends. Written as DNA, the CDR3 is TGTGCCATCAGTGAGAGGGATCCCACTGAAGCTTTCTTT. It encodes CAISERDPTEAFF.

This clone was found a few times. CDR3 loop: CASSPTGISYEQYF. The CDR3 DNA sequence: TGCGCCAGCAGCCCAACTGGGATCTCCTACGAGCAGTACTTC. The rearrangement joins TRBV5-1 to TRBJ2-7; D unresolved. The CDR3 loop spans 14 amino acids. Germline loops: CDR1 SGHRS, CDR2 YFSETQ. Deletions cut 4 bases from V and 0 bases from J, with 11 bases between.

This clone appeared a few times. The rearrangement links TRBV29-1 to TRBJ2-3, with 8 bases fitting TRBD2. Germline V gene data show CDR1 as SQVTM and CDR2 as ANQGSEA. This CDR3 is 15 amino acids long. The V and J ends lost 1 base and 6 bases, in that order; junction bases with no gene match: 9. This CDR3 is CSVEGAAGARDTQYF. Written as DNA, the CDR3 is TGCAGCGTTGAAGGCGCAGCGGGAGCTCGGGATACGCAGTATTTT.

The CDR3 loop reads CASRGTGTTEQYF. DNA of the CDR3: TGCGCCAGCAGGGGGACTGGGACTACCGAGCAGTACTTC. The chain couples TRBV4-1 to TRBJ2-7; 7 bases line up with TRBD2. This CDR3 contains 13 residues. Germline trimming cut 6 bases from V and 6 bases from J; bases unmatched to any gene: 8. Germline V gene data show CDR1 as MGHRA and CDR2 as YSYEKL.